This TCR beta chain was sequenced during a study of response to subunit inactivated influenza vaccine. One entry per CDR3 protein results from TCRdb running MiXCR on the RT-PCR reads. Here the sample spans 500,000 to 650,000 distinct CDR3 sequences, about 8% being singletons. As for this clonotype: The antigen is unknown.

Germline V gene sequence: CDR1 LGHNA, CDR2 YSLEER. This CDR3 comprises 15 residues. V was trimmed by 0 bases and J by 6 bases, leaving 11 bases between them. Study results and limitations: The authors suggested that every seasonal influenza vaccination recruits few new T cells.

J is TRBJ2-2 and V is TRBV4-3; D is unresolved. Here the sequenced sample was PBMCs from blood, taken about 23 months after vaccination. The sequence was collected from a man between 45 and 75 years old who received an inactivated influenza vaccine. The CDR3 region is CASSQDSMGSGELFF. For the CDR3, the DNA is TGCGCCAGCAGCCAAGATAGCATGGGATCCGGGGAGCTGTTTTTT.